These 6 T cell receptor beta chains were all obtained from the same sample, sequenced in a study of vaccination and CD4 T cells after COVID-19. As to treatment: approximately 9-day PBMC culture with coronavirus spike peptide pools or control peptides (ViraFEST assay). These CD4+ T cells came from an unexposed donor, sampled before the COVID-19 pandemic (2011-2018). Their cognate antigens are unknown. The Oncomine TCR Beta short-read assay generated sequence data from the DNA of cultured CD4+ T cells. MiXCR, applied by TCRdb to the PCR reads, yields one record per CDR3 protein. In the table there are thousands of distinct CDR3 sequences, about 38% of which are singletons. Sequenced input: CD4+ T cells from blood, cultured in vitro. Receptors originate from a human donor in good health.

V is TRBV6-1 and J is TRBJ2-2, with D unclear. This CDR3 region has 14 residues. In germline, CDR1 is MNHNS, CDR2 SASEGT. V was cut by 8 bases and J by 6 bases, with 16 bases left in between. CDR3 residues: CASGKNMDSGELFF. In DNA form, the CDR3 reads TGTGCCAGCGGAAAAAACATGGATTCCGGGGAGCTGTTTTTT.

This sequence joins TRBV5-6 and TRBJ2-3, with D possibly matching TRBD2 (5 bases). CDR3 size: 14 residues. In germline, CDR1 is SGHDT, CDR2 YYEEEE. Trimming cost V 0 bases and J 1 base, with 6 bases left between them. As DNA, the CDR3 is TGTGCCAGCAGCTTGGGGGGAGGCACAGATACGCAGTATTTT. It is translated as CASSLGGGTDTQYF.

The chain employs TRBV15 and TRBJ2-3; TRBD2 agrees at 14 bases. V lost 4 bases, J lost 3 bases, and 9 bases stayed unmatched. Germline V gives CDR1 LNHNV, CDR2 YYDKDF (reference sequence). There are 18 residues in the CDR3. In nucleotides, the CDR3 is TGTGCCACCAGCATTCGACTAGCGGGGGGGATGGTAACAGATACGCAGTATTTT. It yields the protein CATSIRLAGGMVTDTQYF.

The gene calls are TRBV7-9 and TRBJ2-3, with 8 bases that match TRBD1. V was pared by 10 bases and J by 5 bases, with 8 bases of the junction left unmatched. CDR1 and CDR2 (germline): SEHNR, FQNEAQ (reference sequence). This CDR3 spans 13 amino acids. CDR3 in amino acids: CATLQGAGDTQYF. CDR3 DNA sequence: TGTGCCACCCTTCAGGGGGCTGGAGATACGCAGTATTTT.

The chain couples TRBV6-1 to TRBJ2-5; D unclear. V was clipped by 11 bases and J by 1 base, with 17 bases between them. The CDR3 is made up of 14 amino acids. Germline V gene data show CDR1 as MNHNS and CDR2 as SASEGT. In DNA form, the CDR3 reads TGTGCCGGAGCTGAGTGGGAAGGCCAAGAGACCCAGTACTTC. Its translation: CAGAEWEGQETQYF.

This clonotype was counted between two and nine times. The chain employs TRBV27 and TRBJ1-2, with D tentatively TRBD1 (5 bases). V was shortened by 4 bases and J by 8 bases, with 14 bases between the two germline ends. Per germline, CDR1 MNHEY and CDR2 SMNVEV (reference sequence). This CDR3 region has 13 residues. CDR3 bases: TGTGCCAGCAGTTCGACAGATTTATGGGGCTACACCTTC. Protein product: CASSSTDLWGYTF.